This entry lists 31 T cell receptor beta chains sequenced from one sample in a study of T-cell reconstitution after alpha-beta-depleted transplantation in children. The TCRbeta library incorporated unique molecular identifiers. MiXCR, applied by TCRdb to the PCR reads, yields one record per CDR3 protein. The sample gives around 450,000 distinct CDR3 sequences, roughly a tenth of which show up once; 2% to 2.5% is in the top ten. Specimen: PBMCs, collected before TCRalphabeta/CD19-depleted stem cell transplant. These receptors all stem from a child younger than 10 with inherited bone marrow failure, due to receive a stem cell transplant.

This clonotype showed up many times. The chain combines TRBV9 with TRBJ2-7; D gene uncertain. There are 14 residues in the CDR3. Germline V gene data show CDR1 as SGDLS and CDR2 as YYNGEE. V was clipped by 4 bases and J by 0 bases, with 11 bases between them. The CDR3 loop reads CASSPRDTSYEQYF. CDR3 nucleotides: TGTGCCAGCAGCCCCCGCGACACCTCCTACGAGCAGTACTTC.

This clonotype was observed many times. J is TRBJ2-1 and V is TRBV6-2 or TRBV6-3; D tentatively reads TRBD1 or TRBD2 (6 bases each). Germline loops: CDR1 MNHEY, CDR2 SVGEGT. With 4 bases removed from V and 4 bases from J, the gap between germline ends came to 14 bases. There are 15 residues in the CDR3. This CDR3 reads CASSLRDILYNEQFF. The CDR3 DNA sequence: TGTGCCAGCAGTTTGCGGGACATACTATACAATGAGCAGTTCTTC.

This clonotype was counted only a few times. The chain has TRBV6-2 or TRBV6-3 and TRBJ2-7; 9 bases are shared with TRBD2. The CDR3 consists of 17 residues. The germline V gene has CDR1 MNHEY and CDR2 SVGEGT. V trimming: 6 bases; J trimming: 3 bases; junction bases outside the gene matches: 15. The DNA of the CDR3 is TGTGCCAGCAGCTTCCTGGTCGGGACTAGCATTATCTACGAGCAGTACTTC. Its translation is CASSFLVGTSIIYEQYF.

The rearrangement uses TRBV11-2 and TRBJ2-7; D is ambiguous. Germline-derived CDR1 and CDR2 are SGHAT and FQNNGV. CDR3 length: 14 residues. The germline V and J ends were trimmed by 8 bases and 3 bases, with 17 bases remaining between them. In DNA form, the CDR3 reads TGTGCCAGCCGCTATGCGCACGGATTCTACGAGCAGTACTTC. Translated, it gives CASRYAHGFYEQYF.

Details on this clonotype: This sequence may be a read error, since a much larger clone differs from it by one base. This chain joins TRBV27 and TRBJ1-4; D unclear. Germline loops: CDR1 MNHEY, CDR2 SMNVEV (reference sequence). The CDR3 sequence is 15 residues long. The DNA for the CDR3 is TGTGCCAGCAGTAAATTGGGAGCAAGTAATGAAAACCTGTTTTTT. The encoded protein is CASSKLGASNENLFF.

CDR3 nucleotide sequence: TGCAGCGTTGAAGCAGTAGACCCGTACATAGATACGCAGTATTTT. Its translation: CSVEAVDPYIDTQYF. The chain has TRBV29-1 and TRBJ2-3, with D unclear. The CDR3 totals 15 residues. CDR1 and CDR2 from the germline V gene are SQVTM and ANQGSEA. Trimming cost V 1 base and J 5 bases, with 16 bases left between them.

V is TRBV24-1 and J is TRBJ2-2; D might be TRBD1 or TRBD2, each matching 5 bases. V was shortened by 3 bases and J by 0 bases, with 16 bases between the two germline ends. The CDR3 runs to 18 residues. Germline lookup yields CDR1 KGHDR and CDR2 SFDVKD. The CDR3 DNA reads TGTGCCACCAGTGATAGTTATATGGGACGGGCGAACACCGGGGAGCTGTTTTTT. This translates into CATSDSYMGRANTGELFF.

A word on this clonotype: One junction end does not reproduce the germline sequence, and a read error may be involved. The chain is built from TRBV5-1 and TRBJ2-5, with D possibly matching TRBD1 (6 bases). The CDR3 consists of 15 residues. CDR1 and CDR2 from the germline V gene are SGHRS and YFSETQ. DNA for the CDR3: TGCTCCAGCAGAATTACCCCGGACAGCCAAGAGTCCCAGTACTTC. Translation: CSSRITPDSQESQYF.

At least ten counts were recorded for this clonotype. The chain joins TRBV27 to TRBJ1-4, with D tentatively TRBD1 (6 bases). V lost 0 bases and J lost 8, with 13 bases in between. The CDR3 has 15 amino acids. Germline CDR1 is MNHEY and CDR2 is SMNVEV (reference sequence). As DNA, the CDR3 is TGTGCCAGCAGTTTATCTTGGGGGGACAACGAAAAACTGTTTTTT. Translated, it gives CASSLSWGDNEKLFF.

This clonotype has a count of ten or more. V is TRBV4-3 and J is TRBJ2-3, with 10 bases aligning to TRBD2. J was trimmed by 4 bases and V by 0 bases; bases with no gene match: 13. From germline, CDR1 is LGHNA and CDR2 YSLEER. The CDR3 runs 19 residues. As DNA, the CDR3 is TGCGCCAGCAGCCAAGATGTGGGTGGAATCGGACTAGCGGCAGATACGCAGTATTTT. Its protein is CASSQDVGGIGLAADTQYF.

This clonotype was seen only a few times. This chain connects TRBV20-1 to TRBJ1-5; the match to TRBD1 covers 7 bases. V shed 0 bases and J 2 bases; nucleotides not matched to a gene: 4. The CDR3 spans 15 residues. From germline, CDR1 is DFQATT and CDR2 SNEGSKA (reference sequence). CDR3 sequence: CSARDHRGGNQPQHF. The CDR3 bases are TGCAGTGCTAGAGATCACAGGGGTGGCAATCAGCCCCAGCATTTT.

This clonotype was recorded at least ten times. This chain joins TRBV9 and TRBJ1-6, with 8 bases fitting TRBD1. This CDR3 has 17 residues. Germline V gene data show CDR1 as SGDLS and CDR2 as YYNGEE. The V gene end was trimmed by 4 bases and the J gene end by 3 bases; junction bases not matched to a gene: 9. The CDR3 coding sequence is TGTGCCAGCAGCCACAGGGGGGACGACGTCTATAATTCACCCCTCCACTTT. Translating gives CASSHRGDDVYNSPLHF.

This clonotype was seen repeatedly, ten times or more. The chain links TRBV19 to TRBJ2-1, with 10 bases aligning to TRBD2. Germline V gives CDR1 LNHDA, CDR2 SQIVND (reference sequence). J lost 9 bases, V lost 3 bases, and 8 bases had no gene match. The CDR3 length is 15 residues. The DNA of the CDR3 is TGTGCCAGTAGTATGGCTGGACTAGCGGTAGGTGAGCAGTTCTTC. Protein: CASSMAGLAVGEQFF. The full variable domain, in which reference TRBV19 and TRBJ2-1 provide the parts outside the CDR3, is DGGITQSPKYLFRKEGQNVTLSCEQNLNHDAMYWYRQDPGQGLRLIYYSQIVNDFQKGDIAEGYSVSREKKESFPLTVTSAQKNPTAFYLCASSMAGLAVGEQFFGPGTRLTVL.

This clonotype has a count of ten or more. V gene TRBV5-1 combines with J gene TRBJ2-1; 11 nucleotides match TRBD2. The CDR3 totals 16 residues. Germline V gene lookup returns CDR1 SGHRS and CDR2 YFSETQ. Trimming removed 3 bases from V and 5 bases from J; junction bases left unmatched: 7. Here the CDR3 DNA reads TGCGCCAGCAGCTCCAGACTAGCGGGAAGGGACAATGAGCAGTTCTTC. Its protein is CASSSRLAGRDNEQFF.

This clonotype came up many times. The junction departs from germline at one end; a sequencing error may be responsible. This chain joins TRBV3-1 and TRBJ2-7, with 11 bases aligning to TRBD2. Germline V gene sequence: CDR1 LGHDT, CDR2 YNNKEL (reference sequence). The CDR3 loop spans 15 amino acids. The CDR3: CASSQGLAGSYEQYF. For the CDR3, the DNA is TGCGCCAGCAGCCAAGGACTAGCGGGCTCCTACGAGCAGTACTTC.

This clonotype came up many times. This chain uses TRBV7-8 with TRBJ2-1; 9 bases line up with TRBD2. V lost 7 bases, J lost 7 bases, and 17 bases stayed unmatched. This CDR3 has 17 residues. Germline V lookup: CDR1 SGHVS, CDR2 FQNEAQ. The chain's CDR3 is CASTTRWISGRGNEQFF. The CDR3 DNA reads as TGTGCCAGCACCACTAGGTGGATTAGCGGGAGAGGGAATGAGCAGTTCTTC.

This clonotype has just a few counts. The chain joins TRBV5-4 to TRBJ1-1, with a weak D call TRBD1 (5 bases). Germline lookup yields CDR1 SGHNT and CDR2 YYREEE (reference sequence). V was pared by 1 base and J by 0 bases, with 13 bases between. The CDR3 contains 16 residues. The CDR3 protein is CASSLPGILMNTEAFF. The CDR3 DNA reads TGTGCCAGCAGCTTGCCAGGGATCCTGATGAACACTGAAGCTTTCTTT.

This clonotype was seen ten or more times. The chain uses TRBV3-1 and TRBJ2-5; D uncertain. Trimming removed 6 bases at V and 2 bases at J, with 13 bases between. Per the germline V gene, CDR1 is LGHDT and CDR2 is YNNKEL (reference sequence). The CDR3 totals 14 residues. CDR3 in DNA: TGTGCCAGCAGACGAGACGTACTTCAAGAGACCCAGTACTTC. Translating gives CASRRDVLQETQYF.

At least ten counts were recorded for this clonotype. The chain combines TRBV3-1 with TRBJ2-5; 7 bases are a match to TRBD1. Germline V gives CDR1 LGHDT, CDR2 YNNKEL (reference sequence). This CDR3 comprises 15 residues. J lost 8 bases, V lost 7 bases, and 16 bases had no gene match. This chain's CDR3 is CASTTTREGGETQYF. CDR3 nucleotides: TGTGCCAGCACCACGACGAGGGAAGGGGGCGAAACCCAGTACTTC.

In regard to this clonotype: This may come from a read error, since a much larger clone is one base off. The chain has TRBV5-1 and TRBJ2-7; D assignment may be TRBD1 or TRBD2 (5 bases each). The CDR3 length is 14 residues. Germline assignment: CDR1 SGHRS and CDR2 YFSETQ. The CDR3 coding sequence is TGCGCCAGCAGCGTCCGGGACCATCCCTACGGGCAGTACTTC. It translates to CASSVRDHPYGQYF.

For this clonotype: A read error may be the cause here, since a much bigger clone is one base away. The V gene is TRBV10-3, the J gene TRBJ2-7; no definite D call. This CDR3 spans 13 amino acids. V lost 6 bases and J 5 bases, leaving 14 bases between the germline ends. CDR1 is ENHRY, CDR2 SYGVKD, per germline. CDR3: CAIRESRSHEQYF. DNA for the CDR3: TGTGCCATCAGGGAGAGCAGGTCCCACGAGCAGTACTTC.

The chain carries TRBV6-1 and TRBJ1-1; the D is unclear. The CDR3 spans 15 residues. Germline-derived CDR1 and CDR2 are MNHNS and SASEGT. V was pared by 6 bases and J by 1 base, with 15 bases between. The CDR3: CASRLYETSNTEAFF. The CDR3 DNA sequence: TGTGCCAGCAGACTATATGAGACATCGAACACTGAAGCTTTCTTT.

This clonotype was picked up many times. Here the CDR3 reads CASSLASGPSYNEQFF. As DNA, the CDR3 is TGTGCCAGCAGCTTAGCTAGCGGTCCCTCCTACAATGAGCAGTTCTTC. The rearrangement links TRBV7-2 to TRBJ2-1, with D possibly TRBD2 on 6 matching bases. The CDR3 sequence is 16 residues long. The V end was cut by 0 bases, the J end by 0 bases, with 9 bases between. Germline V lookup: CDR1 SGHTA, CDR2 FQGNSA.

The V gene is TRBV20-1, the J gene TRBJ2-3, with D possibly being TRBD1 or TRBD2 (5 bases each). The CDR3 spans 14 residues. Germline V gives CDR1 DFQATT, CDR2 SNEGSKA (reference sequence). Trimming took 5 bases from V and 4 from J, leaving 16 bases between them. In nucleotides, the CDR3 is TGCAGTGCTGAGGGGATTAAAGGGGCAGATACGCAGTATTTT. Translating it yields CSAEGIKGADTQYF.

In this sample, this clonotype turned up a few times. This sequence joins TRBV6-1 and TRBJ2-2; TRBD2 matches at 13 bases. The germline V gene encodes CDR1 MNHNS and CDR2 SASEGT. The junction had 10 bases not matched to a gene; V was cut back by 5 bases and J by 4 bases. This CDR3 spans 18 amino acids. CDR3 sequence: CASSRQLAGGPLTGELFF. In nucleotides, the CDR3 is TGTGCCAGCAGTCGGCAACTAGCGGGAGGGCCTCTCACCGGGGAGCTGTTTTTT.

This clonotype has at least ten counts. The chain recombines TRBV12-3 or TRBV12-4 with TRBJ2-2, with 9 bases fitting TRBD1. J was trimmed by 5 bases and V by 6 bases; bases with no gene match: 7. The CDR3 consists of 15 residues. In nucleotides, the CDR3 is TGTGCCAGCAGCCCTACAGGGGGCGCGACCGGGGAGCTGTTTTTT. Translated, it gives CASSPTGGATGELFF.

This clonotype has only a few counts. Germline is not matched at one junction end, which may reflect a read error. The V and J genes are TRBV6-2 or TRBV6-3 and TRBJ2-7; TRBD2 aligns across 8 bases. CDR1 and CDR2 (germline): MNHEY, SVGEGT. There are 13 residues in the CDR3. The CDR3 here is CASSLSGNYEKYF. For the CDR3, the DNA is TGTGCCAGCAGCCTTAGCGGGAACTACGAGAAGTACTTC.

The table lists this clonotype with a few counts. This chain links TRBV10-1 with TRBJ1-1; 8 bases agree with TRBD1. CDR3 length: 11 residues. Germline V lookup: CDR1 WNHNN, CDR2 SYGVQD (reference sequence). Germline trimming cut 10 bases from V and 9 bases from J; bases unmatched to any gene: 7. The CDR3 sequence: CATSTGVQAFF. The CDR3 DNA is TGCGCCACCTCGACAGGGGTGCAAGCTTTCTTT.

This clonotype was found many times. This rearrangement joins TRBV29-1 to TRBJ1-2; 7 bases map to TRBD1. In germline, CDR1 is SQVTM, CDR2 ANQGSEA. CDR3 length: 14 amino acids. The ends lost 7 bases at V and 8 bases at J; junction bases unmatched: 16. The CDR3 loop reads CSERTGDGLKGYTF. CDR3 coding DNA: TGCAGCGAAAGAACAGGGGACGGTTTGAAGGGCTACACCTTC.

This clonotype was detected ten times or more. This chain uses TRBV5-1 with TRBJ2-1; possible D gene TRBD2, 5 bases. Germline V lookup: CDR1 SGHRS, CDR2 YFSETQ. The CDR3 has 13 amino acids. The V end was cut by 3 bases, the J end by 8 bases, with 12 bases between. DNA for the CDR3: TGCGCCAGCAGCTGGTACGGTAGCGATGAGCAGTTCTTC. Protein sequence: CASSWYGSDEQFF.

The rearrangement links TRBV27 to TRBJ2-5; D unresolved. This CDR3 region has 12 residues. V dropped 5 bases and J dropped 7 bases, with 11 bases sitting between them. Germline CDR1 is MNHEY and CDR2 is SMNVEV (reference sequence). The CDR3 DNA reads TGTGCCAGCAGTCGCCCGCGCGGGACCCAGTACTTC. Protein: CASSRPRGTQYF.